The rows below give T cell receptor beta chains drawn from one sample of a study of cytomegalovirus exposure and HLA in healthy donors. Repertoires were generated with immunoSEQ multiplex PCR, while TCRdb's copy carries only in-frame clones and drops some. Here the sample spans around 100,000 clones, over 70% being singletons. Sequenced material: PBMCs. These TCRs come from a man aged 45-65 years in good health and CMV-seropositive. Each CDR3 is given with its conserved first and last residue. D genes are given only for firm matches. Not all rows give a size; the values are once, few, many and, for expanded clones, a class.

>TRBV6-1|TRBJ2-3|.|.
TGTGCCAGCCTTAGTCCGAATGTGGATACGCAGTATTTT
CASLSPNVDTQYF
>TRBV5-1|TRBJ2-2|TRBD1|.
TGCGCCAGCAGCACCGGACAGGGGATCAACACCGGGGAGCTGTTTTTT
CASSTGQGINTGELFF
>TRBV7-3|TRBJ1-2|TRBD1|.
TGTGCCAGCAGCCGAACCGGGACAGGGGGTGAGGGCTACACCTTC
CASSRTGTGGEGYTF
>TRBV7-9|TRBJ2-2|.|.
TGTGCCAGCAGGGGGGCCTCTCCAAGAGGTTTCGTGCACACCGGGGAGCTGTTTTTT
CASRGASPRGFVHTGELFF
>TRBV11-3|TRBJ2-3|TRBD1|few
TGTGCCAGCAGCTTATCCAGACACGGGACAGACACAGATACGCAGTATTTT
CASSLSRHGTDTDTQYF
>TRBV4-2|TRBJ2-5|TRBD2|.
TGTGCCAGCAGCCAAGATAGCGGGAGAGGCCCCGAGACCCAGTACTTC
CASSQDSGRGPETQYF
>TRBV2|TRBJ1-5|TRBD1|.
TGTGCCAGCAGTGACCAGGGGGCTCTCAATCAGCCCCAGCATTTT
CASSDQGALNQPQHF
>TRBV5-4|TRBJ2-7|.|.
TGTGCCAGCAGCACAAAAGCGGCCCCCTACGAGCAGTACTTC
CASSTKAAPYEQYF
>TRBV28|TRBJ2-3|TRBD2|.
TGTGCCAGCAGTTTATCCCCACTAGCGGGAGTTGGTACGCAGTATTTT
CASSLSPLAGVGTQYF
>TRBV5-1|TRBJ1-2|.|.
TGCGCCAGCAGCTTGGAGGCAGGGTTGATCTATGGCTACACCTTC
CASSLEAGLIYGYTF
>TRBV6-4|TRBJ2-2|.|.
TGTGCCAGCTCCCACTGGGAGCACGGGAACACCGGGGAGCTGTTTTTT
CASSHWEHGNTGELFF
>TRBV4-1|TRBJ2-7|TRBD2|.
TGCGCCAGCAGCCAAGATACTAGCGGAGGCTACGAGCAGTACTTC
CASSQDTSGGYEQYF
>TRBV6-5|TRBJ2-7|TRBD1|.
TGTGCCAGCAGTTACTCAGGGGGCGGCTACGAGCAGTACTTC
CASSYSGGGYEQYF
>TRBV21-1|TRBJ2-5|.|.
TGTGCCAGCAGCAAAGTCTCGGCGGGGCGCCGAGAGACCCAGTACTTC
CASSKVSAGRRETQYF
>TRBV6-5|TRBJ2-7|.|.
TGTGCCAGCAGTTACGAAGGTGGGACATTTAGCTACGAGCAGTACTTC
CASSYEGGTFSYEQYF
>TRBV9|TRBJ2-5|TRBD2|.
TGTGCCAGCAGCCCCGGGACTAGCGGGAACCCGTACCAAGAGACCCAGTACTTC
CASSPGTSGNPYQETQYF
>TRBV27|TRBJ2-3|.|.
TGTGCCAGCAGTTTTTTGGGGGCTAGCACAGATACGCAGTATTTT
CASSFLGASTDTQYF
>TRBV19|TRBJ2-1|.|.
TGTGCCAGTAGTATAGAAGAGCGGGCCCTGTTCTTC
CASSIEERALFF
>TRBV19|TRBJ1-3|.|.
TGTGCCAGTACGCGGACAGCGGGAAACACCATATATTTT
CASTRTAGNTIYF
>TRBV25-1|TRBJ1-2|.|.
TGTGCCAGCAGTCCACAGGGCCCCGGTTATGGCTACACCTTC
CASSPQGPGYGYTF
>TRBV11-2|TRBJ2-5|.|.
TGTGCCAGCAGCTTAACCTCCATAAGGGGAGAGACCCAGTACTTC
CASSLTSIRGETQYF
>TRBV27|TRBJ1-5|.|.
TGTGCCAGCAGTTGGGCGGCAGGGAACCAGCCCCAGCATTTT
CASSWAAGNQPQHF
>TRBV27|TRBJ2-7|TRBD2|.
TGTGCCAGCAGTTTCCTAGTAGCGGGAGACCCCTACGAGCAGTACTTC
CASSFLVAGDPYEQYF
>TRBV6-1|TRBJ2-7|.|many
TGTGCCAGCAGTGAAGGGCTTAGCTACTCCTACGAGCAGTACTTC
CASSEGLSYSYEQYF
>TRBV9|TRBJ2-2|.|.
TGTGCCAGCAGCGTAGACCTAGCTTGGGCCGGGGAGCTGTTTTTT
CASSVDLAWAGELFF
>TRBV9|TRBJ2-1|.|.
TGTGCCAGCAATGTTGGGGGCACCTACAATGAGCAGTTCTTC
CASNVGGTYNEQFF
>TRBV7-2|TRBJ2-2|TRBD2|.
TGTGCCAGCAGCTTAGCTCCAGCGGGAGGGCGCACCGGGGAGCTGTTTTTT
CASSLAPAGGRTGELFF
>TRBV7-9|TRBJ2-7|TRBD1|.
TGTGCCAGCAGCCCTTGGGGCAGGGGGCGACCGACCTACGAGCAGTACTTC
CASSPWGRGRPTYEQYF
>TRBV2|TRBJ1-2|TRBD1|.
TGTGCCAGCAGTTTCTACTCAGGGGGCAATGGCTACACCTTC
CASSFYSGGNGYTF
>TRBV9|TRBJ2-1|TRBD2|once
TGTGCCAGCAGCGAAACTAGCGGTCTCTACAATGAGCAGTTCTTC
CASSETSGLYNEQFF
>TRBV7-9|TRBJ2-1|TRBD2|.
TGTTCCAGCAGCTTACGACTAGCGGGAGGAAAAAGCTCCTACAATGAGCAGTTCTTC
CSSSLRLAGGKSSYNEQFF
>TRBV18|TRBJ1-2|.|.
TGTGCCAGCTCACCACCGCGGGGGGTCTATGGCTACACCTTC
CASSPPRGVYGYTF
>TRBV5-4|TRBJ2-7|.|.
TGTGCCAGCAGCTTAAGCCAGGGAGGCTACGAGCAGTACTTC
CASSLSQGGYEQYF
>TRBV5-4|TRBJ2-3|.|.
TGTGCCAGCAGCCTGGCCCCCCCGGTGGGGGCGGATACGCAGTATTTT
CASSLAPPVGADTQYF
>TRBV5-6|TRBJ2-5|TRBD1|.
TGTGCCAGCAGCTTGACAGGACAGGTACCGGCAGAGACCCAGTACTTC
CASSLTGQVPAETQYF
>TRBV29-1|TRBJ2-7|.|.
TGCAGCGTTTTAAGGACAGACCACTACGAGCAGTACTTC
CSVLRTDHYEQYF
>TRBV19|TRBJ2-3|TRBD1|.
TGTGCCAGTAGTTTGGGACAGAACGCGGCCACAGATACGCAGTATTTT
CASSLGQNAATDTQYF
>TRBV6-5|TRBJ2-5|TRBD1|.
TGTGCCAGCAGATCGACAGGGGCCCAAGAGACCCAGTACTTC
CASRSTGAQETQYF
>TRBV9|TRBJ2-3|.|.
TGTGCCAGCAGCGTTGGAGGCTCGACTTCCACAGATACGCAGTATTTT
CASSVGGSTSTDTQYF
>TRBV6-1|TRBJ1-1|.|.
TGTGCCAGCATGGGGAGCGGCGCTGAAGCTTTCTTT
CASMGSGAEAFF
>TRBV28|TRBJ2-7|TRBD2|.
TGTGCCAGCTCCGGACAGCCGGGACTAGCGGGAGGGCCCACCTACGAGCAGTACTTC
CASSGQPGLAGGPTYEQYF
>TRBV7-9|TRBJ1-3|.|.
TGTTCCAGCAGCTTAGTCCTGGACAGTACTGGAAACACCATATATTTT
CSSSLVLDSTGNTIYF
>TRBV28|TRBJ2-7|TRBD2|.
TGTGCCAGCAGAAGCCGTAGCGGGAGTTCCTACGAGCAGTACTTC
CASRSRSGSSYEQYF